This T cell receptor (beta chain) derives from a study of T cell responses to AZD1222 COVID-19 vaccine. Study-wide results and caveats: The donor group comprised mostly white British people and more females; the analysis possibly underestimated clonal diversity. Breadth and depth of Spike-specific TCRs rose after two AZD1222 doses. Reports indicate that nearly half of spike-specific TCRs are directed at unmutated variant regions.

The repertoire was sequenced with immunoSEQ multiplex PCR; TCRdb's copy has only in-frame clones and lacks some. The data show tens of thousands of clones, roughly 89% seen once. Remarks on this clone: The antigen remains unidentified.

The starting material was peripheral blood, obtained on day 0 of MenACWY control vaccination. This receptor was identified in an adult in good health.

The CDR3 loop is CASSQNYPDTQYF. DNA for the CDR3: TGTGCCAGCAGCCAGAACTACCCGGATACGCAGTATTTT. The chain is built from TRBV3-1 (or the pseudogene TRBV3-2) and TRBJ2-3; D call uncertain. This CDR3 region has 13 residues. Germline V gene sequence: CDR1 LGHDT, CDR2 YNNKEL (reference sequence). V lost 3 bases and J lost 6, with 10 bases in between.